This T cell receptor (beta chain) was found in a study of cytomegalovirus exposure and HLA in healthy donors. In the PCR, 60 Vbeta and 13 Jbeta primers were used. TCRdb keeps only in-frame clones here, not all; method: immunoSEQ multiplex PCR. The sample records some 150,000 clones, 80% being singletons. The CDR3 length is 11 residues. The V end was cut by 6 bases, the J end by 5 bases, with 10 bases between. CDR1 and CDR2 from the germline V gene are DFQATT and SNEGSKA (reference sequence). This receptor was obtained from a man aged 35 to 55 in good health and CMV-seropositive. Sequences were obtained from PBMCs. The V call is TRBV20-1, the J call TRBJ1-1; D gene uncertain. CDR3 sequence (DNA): TGCAGTGCCCCCCCCGGGACTGAAGCTTTCTTT. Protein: CSAPPGTEAFF.